This T cell receptor beta chain emerged from a study of memory CD4+ T cells and cytomegalovirus serostatus. Turning to the study itself: This sample comes from healthy Belgian adults, 8 to 10 CMV seropositive, 24 seronegative.

Single viable CD3+CD4+CD8-CD45RO+ cells were sorted as the memory CD4+ T cells. Serostatus was set by detecting CMV pp150, pp28, p38, p52 IgG. Germline-derived CDR1 and CDR2 are MDHEN and SYDVKM. The J segment lost 4 bases and the V segment lost 2 bases, leaving 5 bases of the junction unmatched. This CDR3 has 16 residues. Data came from immunoSEQ multiplex PCR; TCRdb stores just in-frame clones and leaves some out. Seen here are almost 55,000 clones, around three quarters observed once, and the top ten hold under 2%. Study-level points and caveats: Median bootstrapped AUC for CMV status was around 0.95 originally, about 0.9 US-trained. Suggested: most of the CMV-linked TCR signature lies in CD4+ memory cells.

This clone was seen just once. Its antigen is unidentified. The specimen sequenced was memory CD4+ T cells from blood. This clonotype was sampled from an adult in good health and CMV-seronegative. This sequence joins TRBV28 and TRBJ2-1, with TRBD1 identical over 10 bases. DNA for the CDR3: TGTGCCAGCAGTTTAATGAGACAGGGGGCTTACAATGAGCAGTTCTTC. Translation gives CASSLMRQGAYNEQFF.